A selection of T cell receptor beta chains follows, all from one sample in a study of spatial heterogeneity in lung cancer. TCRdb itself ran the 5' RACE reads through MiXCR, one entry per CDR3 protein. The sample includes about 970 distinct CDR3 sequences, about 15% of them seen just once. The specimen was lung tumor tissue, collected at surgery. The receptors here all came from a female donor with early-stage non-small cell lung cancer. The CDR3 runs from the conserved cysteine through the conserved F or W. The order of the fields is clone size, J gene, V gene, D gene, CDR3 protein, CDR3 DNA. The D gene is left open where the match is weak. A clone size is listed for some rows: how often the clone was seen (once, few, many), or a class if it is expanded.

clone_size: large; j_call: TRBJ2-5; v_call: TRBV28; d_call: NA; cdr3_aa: CASRSRGGTVYQETQYF; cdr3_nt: TGTGCCAGCAGGTCGCGGGGAGGGACAGTGTACCAAGAGACCCAGTACTTC
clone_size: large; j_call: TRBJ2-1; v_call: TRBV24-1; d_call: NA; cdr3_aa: CATSGRGPNNEQFF; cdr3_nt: TGTGCCACCAGTGGGAGGGGACCAAACAATGAGCAGTTCTTC
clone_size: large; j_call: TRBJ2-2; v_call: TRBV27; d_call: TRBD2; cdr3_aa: CASKKLAGFTGELFF; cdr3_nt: TGTGCCAGCAAAAAGCTAGCGGGGTTCACCGGGGAGCTGTTTTTT
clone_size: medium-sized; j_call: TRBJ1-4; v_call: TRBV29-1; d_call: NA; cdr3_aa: CSGISRTNEKLFF; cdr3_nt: TGCAGCGGGATCAGCAGAACTAATGAAAAACTGTTTTTT
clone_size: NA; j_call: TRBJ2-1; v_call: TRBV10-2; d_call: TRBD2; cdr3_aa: CASSGTTNEQFF; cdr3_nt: TGCGCCAGCAGCGGGACTACCAATGAGCAGTTCTTC
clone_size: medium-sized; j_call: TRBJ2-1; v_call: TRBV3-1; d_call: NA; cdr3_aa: CASSQAVVNEQFF; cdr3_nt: TGTGCCAGCAGCCAAGCAGTTGTCAATGAGCAGTTCTTC
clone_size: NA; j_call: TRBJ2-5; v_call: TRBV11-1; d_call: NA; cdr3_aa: CASSAANRAQETQYF; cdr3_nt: TGTGCCAGCAGCGCAGCGAACAGGGCCCAAGAGACCCAGTACTTC
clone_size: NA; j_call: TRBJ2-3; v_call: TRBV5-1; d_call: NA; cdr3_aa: CASAGGFSTDTQYF; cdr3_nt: TGCGCCAGCGCCGGAGGATTCAGCACAGATACGCAGTATTTT
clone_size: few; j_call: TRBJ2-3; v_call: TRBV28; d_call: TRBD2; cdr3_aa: CASSDGLAGPGDTQYF; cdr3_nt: TGTGCCAGCAGTGATGGACTAGCGGGACCCGGAGATACGCAGTATTTT
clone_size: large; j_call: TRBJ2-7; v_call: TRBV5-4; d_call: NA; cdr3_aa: CASSGRQSSYEQYF; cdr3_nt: TGTGCCAGCAGCGGACGACAGAGCTCCTACGAGCAGTACTTC
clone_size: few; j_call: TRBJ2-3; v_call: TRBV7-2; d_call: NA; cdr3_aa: CASSSADTQYF; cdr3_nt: TGTGCCAGCAGTAGTGCCGATACGCAGTATTTT
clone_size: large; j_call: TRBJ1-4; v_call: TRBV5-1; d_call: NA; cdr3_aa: CASSLAGGPTEKLFF; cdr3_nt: TGCGCCAGCAGCTTGGCCGGGGGGCCGACTGAAAAACTGTTTTTT
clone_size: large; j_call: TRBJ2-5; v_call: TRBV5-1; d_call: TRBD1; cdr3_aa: CASSRDRGFAATQYF; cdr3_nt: TGCGCCAGCAGTAGGGACAGGGGTTTTGCGGCGACCCAGTACTTC
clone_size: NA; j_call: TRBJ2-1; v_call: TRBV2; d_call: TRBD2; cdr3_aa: CASTEGGGAYNEQFF; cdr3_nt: TGTGCCAGCACTGAGGGCGGGGGGGCCTACAATGAGCAGTTCTTC
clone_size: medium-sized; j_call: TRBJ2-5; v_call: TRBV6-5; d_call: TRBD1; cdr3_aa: CASSPGTVPMGETQYF; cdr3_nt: TGTGCCAGCAGTCCCGGGACAGTACCCATGGGAGAGACCCAGTACTTC
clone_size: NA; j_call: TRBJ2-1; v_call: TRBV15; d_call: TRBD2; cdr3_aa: CATSTGTSGINEQFF; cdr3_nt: TGTGCCACCAGCACCGGGACTAGCGGGATTAATGAGCAGTTCTTC
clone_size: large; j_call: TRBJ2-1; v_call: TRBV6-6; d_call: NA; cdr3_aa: CASSSIVYEQFF; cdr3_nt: TGTGCCAGCAGTTCGATAGTATATGAGCAGTTCTTC
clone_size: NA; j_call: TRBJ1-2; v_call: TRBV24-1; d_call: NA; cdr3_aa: CATSVIWGAGYTF; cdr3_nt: TGTGCCACCAGTGTCATCTGGGGAGCTGGCTACACCTTC
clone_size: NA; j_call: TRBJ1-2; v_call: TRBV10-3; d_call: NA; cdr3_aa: CAISETGPNYGYTF; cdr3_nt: TGTGCCATCAGTGAGACAGGGCCTAACTATGGCTACACCTTC
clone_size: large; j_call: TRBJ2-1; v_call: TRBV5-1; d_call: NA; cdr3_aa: CASSSKWTLDRDNEQFF; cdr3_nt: TGCGCCAGCAGCTCAAAGTGGACCCTGGATAGAGACAATGAGCAGTTCTTC
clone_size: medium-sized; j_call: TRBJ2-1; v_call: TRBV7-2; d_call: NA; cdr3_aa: CASSLDPTSYNEQFF; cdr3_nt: TGTGCCAGCAGCTTAGACCCTACCTCCTACAATGAGCAGTTCTTC
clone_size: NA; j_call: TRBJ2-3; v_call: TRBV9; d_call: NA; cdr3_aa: CASSPQWDGSTDTQYF; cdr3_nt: TGTGCCAGCAGCCCACAGTGGGACGGAAGCACAGATACGCAGTATTTT